What follows are 24 T cell receptor beta chains derived from one specimen sequenced in a study of Graves' ophthalmopathy and Graves' hyperthyroidism. Beta-chain TCR CDR3 regions were amplified from RNA transcripts. RT-PCR was first run with HTBI primers, then multiplex PCR in a second round. TCRdb used MiXCR to reprocess the multiplex PCR reads, holding one entry per CDR3 protein. Seen here are more than 300,000 distinct CDR3 sequences, approximately 15% observed once, and the top ten hold roughly 7%. The specimen sequenced was peripheral blood. Receptor source: a woman younger than 35 with stable Graves' hyperthyroidism.

In its sample, this clonotype was seen a few times. This sequence joins TRBV28 and TRBJ2-7, with 8 bases identical to TRBD1. CDR3 length: 17 residues. The germline gives CDR1 MDHEN, CDR2 SYDVKM. Unmatched junction bases numbered 13, after V lost 4 bases and J lost 2 bases. The CDR3 loop reads CASSWSGGNGFTYEQYF. As DNA, the CDR3 is TGTGCCAGCAGTTGGTCAGGGGGCAACGGGTTTACCTACGAGCAGTACTTC.

The V gene is TRBV6-1, the J gene TRBJ2-7; no reliable D call. V lost 7 bases, J lost 0 bases, and 13 bases lay in between. Germline CDR1 is MNHNS and CDR2 is SASEGT. The CDR3 is made up of 14 amino acids. Written as DNA, the CDR3 is TGTGCCAGCACGGGCGGCCTTGCCTCCTACGAGCAGTACTTC. Protein: CASTGGLASYEQYF.

This clonotype was seen at least ten times. This chain connects TRBV19 to TRBJ1-1, with no clear D. This CDR3 contains 17 residues. CDR1 is LNHDA, CDR2 SQIVND, per germline (reference sequence). The V end lost 2 bases, the J end lost 4 bases, and 20 bases lay between the germline ends. Here the CDR3 DNA reads TGTGCCAGTAGTATATCTGGGGTGTTACATCGAGTCACTGAAGCTTTCTTT. This sequence encodes CASSISGVLHRVTEAFF.

This clonotype was observed many times. This chain connects TRBV12-3 or TRBV12-4 to TRBJ1-2; 9 bases line up with TRBD1. The CDR3 totals 17 residues. Losses at the gene ends were 7 bases for V and 3 bases for J; bases not matched to a gene: 15. In DNA, the CDR3 is TGTGCCAGCACCCCGGGGAGGACAGGGGCCTTCTACTATGGCTACACCTTC. Its translation: CASTPGRTGAFYYGYTF.

Only a few counts were recorded for this clonotype. A much more abundant neighbour one base away suggests this may be a read error. V is TRBV11-3 and J is TRBJ1-6; D remains unclear. With 2 bases removed from V and 3 bases from J, the gap between germline ends came to 5 bases. Germline lookup yields CDR1 SGHNT and CDR2 YENEEA. The CDR3 spans 14 residues. The CDR3 DNA reads TGTGCCAGCAGCTTAAGTCTCTATAATTCACCCCTCCACTTT. This encodes CASSLSLYNSPLHF.

There are many counts of this clonotype. The chain recombines TRBV6-2 or TRBV6-3 with TRBJ2-5; D gene unclear. The CDR3 totals 12 residues. From germline, CDR1 is MNHEY and CDR2 SVGEGT. With 6 bases removed from V and 2 bases from J, the gap between germline ends came to 7 bases. In nucleotides, the CDR3 is TGTGCCAGCAGCAGGTTTCAAGAGACCCAGTACTTC. The encoded protein is CASSRFQETQYF.

This clonotype was seen repeatedly, ten times or more. The rearrangement links TRBV7-8 to TRBJ2-2, with D unresolved. This CDR3 has 15 amino acids. CDR1 and CDR2 from the germline V gene are SGHVS and FQNEAQ. Trimming pared 5 bases from V and 1 base from J, leaving 11 bases between. CDR3 DNA sequence: TGTGCCAGCAGCCCACGGACGGTGAACACCGGGGAGCTGTTTTTT. Its translation: CASSPRTVNTGELFF.

This clonotype was observed once. The V gene is TRBV7-8, the J gene TRBJ2-7; weak D call: TRBD2 (5 bases). The V gene lost 5 bases and the J gene lost 1 base, with 12 bases spanning the gap. The CDR3 covers 14 residues. The germline gives CDR1 SGHVS, CDR2 FQNEAQ. Written as DNA, the CDR3 is TGTGCCAGCAGCAACAAACTAGTTTCCTACGAGCAGTACTTC. Amino acid sequence: CASSNKLVSYEQYF. Full variable domain (remainder filled in from reference TRBV7-8 and TRBJ2-7): GAGVSQSPRYKVAKRGQDVALRCDPISGHVSLFWYQQALGQGPEFLTYFQNEAQLDKSGLPSDRFFAERPEGSVSTLKIQRTQQEDSAVYLCASSNKLVSYEQYFGPGTRLTVT.

In its sample, this clonotype was seen many times. The gene calls are TRBV20-1 and TRBJ2-5, with D perhaps TRBD1 or TRBD2 (6 bases each). CDR3 length: 16 residues. V was pared by 6 bases and J by 0 bases, with 20 bases between. Germline CDR1 reads DFQATT; CDR2 reads SNEGSKA (reference sequence). CDR3 protein: CSAGPLRGGNQETQYF. The CDR3 nucleotides are TGCAGTGCGGGCCCCCTCAGAGGGGGGAACCAAGAGACCCAGTACTTC.

The CDR3 nucleotides read TGTGCCAGCAGTCAGTACAAGTACTATGGCTACACCTTC. Amino acids: CASSQYKYYGYTF. This chain links TRBV25-1 with TRBJ1-2; D not certain. Germline lookup yields CDR1 MGHDK and CDR2 SYGVNS. Trimming stripped 5 bases from V and 3 bases from J, with 10 bases between. There are 13 residues in the CDR3.

This clonotype has ten or more counts. The chain uses TRBV7-9 and TRBJ2-5; D is uncertain. The V gene lost 4 bases and the J gene lost 7 bases, with 13 bases spanning the gap. This CDR3 has 13 amino acids. The germline V gene has CDR1 SEHNR and CDR2 FQNEAQ (reference sequence). CDR3 sequence reads: CASSSDRERTQYF. CDR3 coding DNA: TGTGCCAGCAGCTCGGACCGTGAAAGGACCCAGTACTTC.

V is TRBV2 and J is TRBJ2-7; a possible D gene is TRBD2 (6 bases). In germline, CDR1 is SNHLY, CDR2 FYNNEI. The CDR3 sequence is 13 residues long. Trimming left V 8 bases short and J 1 base short, with 12 bases between. In DNA form, the CDR3 reads TGTGCCAGCCGCCCTAGCGAATCCTACGAGCAGTACTTC. It codes for CASRPSESYEQYF.

The chain has TRBV12-3 or TRBV12-4 and TRBJ1-5, with D possibly matching TRBD1 (5 bases). The CDR3 loop spans 16 amino acids. Trimming removed 0 bases from V and 0 bases from J, with 9 bases in between. The CDR3 DNA reads as TGTGCCAGCAGTTTAGCGGGGCCAGATAGCAATCAGCCCCAGCATTTT. Its translation: CASSLAGPDSNQPQHF.

This rearrangement joins TRBV25-1 to TRBJ1-2; 9 bases are a match to TRBD1. The CDR3 runs 15 residues. Germline-derived CDR1 and CDR2 are MGHDK and SYGVNS. V gave up 1 base and J gave up 0 bases; unmatched junction bases: 0. CDR3 coding DNA: TGTGCCAGCAGTGAATGGACAGGGGCTAACTATGGCTACACCTTC. Translated: CASSEWTGANYGYTF.

Only a few counts were recorded for this clonotype. J is TRBJ1-1 and V is TRBV6-1, with 7 bases matching TRBD1. Germline CDR1 is MNHNS and CDR2 is SASEGT. Germline trimming cut 4 bases from V and 9 bases from J; bases unmatched to any gene: 5. The CDR3 sequence is 12 residues long. The CDR3 sequence: CASSAPGQQAFF. The CDR3 DNA sequence: TGTGCCAGCAGTGCACCGGGACAGCAAGCTTTCTTT.

The rearrangement uses TRBV5-1 and TRBJ2-7; tentative D call: TRBD2 (6 bases). Germline loops: CDR1 SGHRS, CDR2 YFSETQ. V was shortened by 4 bases and J by 6 bases, with 14 bases between the two germline ends. The CDR3 runs 13 residues. The CDR3: CASSPPGGSEQYF. The CDR3 region has the DNA TGCGCCAGCAGCCCCCCTGGAGGGTCCGAGCAGTACTTC.

Ten or more counts support this clonotype. The V call is TRBV29-1, the J call TRBJ2-5, with D perhaps matching TRBD1 or TRBD2 (6 bases each). The ends were cut back, 7 bases at V and 0 bases at J, with 18 bases in the middle. CDR1 SQVTM and CDR2 ANQGSEA come from the germline V gene. The CDR3 has 15 residues. CDR3 amino acids: CSGGASREDQETQYF. In DNA form, the CDR3 reads TGCAGCGGGGGGGCAAGCAGGGAGGACCAAGAGACCCAGTACTTC.

The chain combines TRBV6-1 with TRBJ1-2; a possible D gene is TRBD1 (6 bases). Trimming cost V 6 bases and J 8 bases, with 16 bases left between them. The CDR3 covers 13 residues. Per germline, CDR1 MNHNS and CDR2 SASEGT. CDR3 coding DNA: TGTGCCAGCAGGAATGGACAGCGGGAAGGCTACACCTTC. This gives the protein CASRNGQREGYTF.

This clonotype was seen at least ten times. The CDR3 loop is CASNLRPNRVPYEQYF. DNA for the CDR3: TGTGCCAGCAACCTCCGCCCGAACAGGGTACCCTACGAGCAGTACTTC. V gene TRBV6-1 combines with J gene TRBJ2-7; TRBD1 might be the D (6 bases). Trimming cost V 7 bases and J 2 bases, with 21 bases left between them. In germline, CDR1 is MNHNS, CDR2 SASEGT. This CDR3 is built from 16 residues.

This clonotype was detected ten times or more. The chain carries TRBV6-2 or TRBV6-3 and TRBJ1-2; weak D call: TRBD1 (6 bases). The V gene lost 5 bases and the J gene lost 2 bases, with 15 bases spanning the gap. The length of the CDR3 is 15 residues. Germline CDR1 and CDR2: MNHEY and SVGEGT. The chain's CDR3 is CASSPVGQYNYGYTF. For the CDR3, the DNA is TGTGCCAGCAGTCCCGTCGGACAGTACAACTATGGCTACACCTTC.

There are many counts of this clonotype. The CDR3 DNA follows: TGTGCCAGCAGTTACTCGAGGGCGGGAGACTATGGCTACACCTTC. Amino acid sequence: CASSYSRAGDYGYTF. This chain connects TRBV6-5 to TRBJ1-2; D gene ambiguous. Germline V gene sequence: CDR1 MNHEY, CDR2 SVGAGI. The V and J ends lost 0 bases and 3 bases respectively, with 11 bases between them. CDR3 length: 15 residues.

This chain joins TRBV20-1 and TRBJ1-2; no firm D call. The CDR3 runs 16 residues. Germline CDR1 reads DFQATT; CDR2 reads SNEGSKA (reference sequence). Trimming took off 3 bases at V and 3 bases at J, with 20 bases between the two ends. This chain's CDR3 is CSASPRRVAAYYGYTF. DNA for the CDR3: TGCAGTGCTAGCCCCAGGCGGGTAGCCGCTTACTATGGCTACACCTTC.

This clonotype appeared many times. This sequence joins TRBV11-2 and TRBJ1-2; maybe TRBD1 (5 bases). The germline V gene has CDR1 SGHAT and CDR2 FQNNGV. V was trimmed by 5 bases and J by 10 bases, leaving 32 bases between them. This CDR3 contains 18 residues. The CDR3 bases are TGTGCCAGCAGCACAACCGGGGGTAGAGGGGCCCACTTTGCGTACTACACCTTC. Translation gives CASSTTGGRGAHFAYYTF. The variable domain in full, with the rest retrieved from reference TRBV11-2 and TRBJ1-2, is EAGVAQSPRYKIIEKRQSVAFWCNPISGHATLYWYQQILGQGPKLLIQFQNNGVVDDSQLPKDRFSAERLKGVDSTLKIQPAKLEDSAVYLCASSTTGGRGAHFAYYTFGSGTRLTVV.

There are many counts of this clonotype. The gene calls are TRBV7-2 and TRBJ1-2, with D maybe TRBD1 (5 bases). The CDR3 loop spans 13 amino acids. V shed 5 bases and J shed 8 bases, with 15 bases lying between them. The germline V gene has CDR1 SGHTA and CDR2 FQGNSA. The CDR3 loop is CASSPSGSGGYTF. In DNA form, the CDR3 reads TGTGCCAGCAGCCCCTCAGGGTCTGGCGGCTACACCTTC.